In this sample, the clone carrying this T cell receptor (beta chain) turned up a few times. Its antigen is as yet unknown. The record originates from a study of T cells in Graves' hyperthyroidism and ophthalmopathy. The CDR3 regions of TCR beta were amplified from RNA transcripts. The TCR CDR3 first-round RT-PCR relied on the HTBI primer set. TCRdb re-derived calls from the multiplex PCR reads in MiXCR, one entry per CDR3 protein. In the table there are about 640,000 distinct CDR3 sequences, around 20% of which are singletons. Study-level results: In blood, most of the thyroid clonotypes expanded above 0.001 were also present.

Looked up from germline, CDR1 is DFQATT and CDR2 is SNEGSKA (reference sequence). There are 13 residues in the CDR3. The V segment lost 5 bases and the J segment 0 bases; nucleotides outside the gene matches: 4. V is TRBV20-1 and J is TRBJ2-7, with TRBD1 identical over 7 bases. This receptor was taken from a man aged 25-45 years with Graves' ophthalmopathy. The sequenced material came from blood. The CDR3 spells CSAAGTDSYEQYF. The CDR3 DNA is TGCAGTGCTGCTGGGACAGACTCCTACGAGCAGTACTTC.